What follows describes a single T cell receptor (beta chain). In TCRdb, the reads were re-called with MiXCR into one record per CDR3 protein. In the table there are roughly 230,000 distinct CDR3 sequences, about a sixth of which are singletons. The data derive from a study of T cell repertoires in cytomegalovirus infection. The CDR3 totals 15 residues. Germline lookup yields CDR1 LGHNA and CDR2 YNFKEQ. The trim removed 1 base at V and 6 bases at J, leaving 6 bases unmatched. This receptor was taken from a human donor in good health (CMV status not recorded). Some clones in this sample may be carry-over from other donors' samples. The chain joins TRBV4-2 to TRBJ2-7; the match to TRBD1 covers 10 bases. Specimen: CD8+ T cells from PBMCs. The CDR3 here is CASSQVGTGVLEQYF. The CDR3 coding sequence is TGTGCCAGCAGCCAAGTTGGGACAGGGGTGCTCGAGCAGTACTTC.